This TCR beta chain was recorded in a study of response to subunit inactivated influenza vaccine (dated by TCRdb to 2017 to 2018). The study in broad terms: The study used deep quantitative T cell receptor repertoire profiling to track responses to a trivalent subunit inactivated influenza vaccine. Beyond this particular receptor, the publication reports: According to the authors, only a limited number of new T cells may be recruited by each seasonal influenza vaccination.

The library was produced with RT-PCR. The instrument was an Illumina HiSeq 2500. Using fastp at Q25 and MiXCR, TCRdb reprocessed the public reads and kept productive beta chains. When rows share a CDR3 protein, they turn into one entry using the most common DNA and genes. The sample records 650,000 to 700,000 distinct CDR3 sequences, less than 20% of which are singletons. Together, the top ten hold more than 9% of the sample. Regarding this clonotype: Its antigen remains unidentified. Base qualities are not at hand, and no much larger clone is one base apart.

Sequenced material: PBMCs from blood, taken about 11 days after vaccination. The sequence was collected from a man aged 50 to 60 who received an inactivated influenza vaccine. Donor details come from another sample of the same person, matched by shared clones.

The nucleotide sequence reads as follows: TGTGCCAGCAGGACGGAACAGTGGTCACCCCTCCACTTT. This gives the protein CASRTEQWSPLHF. The rearranged segments are TRBV6-1 and TRBJ1-6; no confident D gene assignment can be made. Reading the germline V gene gives CDR1 MNHNS and CDR2 SASEGT. Trimming at the junction amounts to 6 bases on V and 10 bases on J, and the germline ends lie 13 bases apart. Spanning cysteine to phenylalanine, the CDR3 consists of 13 amino acids. Only the CDR3 region is kept as DNA, spanning 39 bases read in frame from base 1.